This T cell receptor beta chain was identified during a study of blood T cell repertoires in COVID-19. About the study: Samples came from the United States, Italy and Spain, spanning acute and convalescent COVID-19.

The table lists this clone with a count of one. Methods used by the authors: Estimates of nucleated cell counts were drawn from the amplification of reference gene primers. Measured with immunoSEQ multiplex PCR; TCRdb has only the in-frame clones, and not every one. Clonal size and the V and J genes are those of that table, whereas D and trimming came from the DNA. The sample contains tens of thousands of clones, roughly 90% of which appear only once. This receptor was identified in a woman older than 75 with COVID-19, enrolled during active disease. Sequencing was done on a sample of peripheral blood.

The CDR3 DNA is TGTGCCAGCAGTGACGGACAGGGACGTAACAATGAGCAGTTCTTC. This sequence encodes CASSDGQGRNNEQFF. The chain employs TRBV6-1 and TRBJ2-1; the match to TRBD1 covers 8 bases. Germline V CDR1 and CDR2: MNHNS, SASEGT. This CDR3 comprises 15 residues. V gave up 3 bases and J gave up 5 bases; unmatched junction bases: 6.